This is a list of T cell receptor beta chains from one sample in a study of CD8 T cells in ankylosing spondylitis. TCRdb used MiXCR to reprocess the 5' RACE reads, holding one entry per CDR3 protein. In the table there are under 170,000 distinct CDR3 sequences, more than 40% of which are singletons. The sequenced sample was synovial fluid, either unsorted or a sorted T cell fraction (not recorded which). The source is a male donor with ankylosing spondylitis. CDR3s include the opening cysteine and the closing phenylalanine or tryptophan. D genes are given only for firm matches. Clone size is given for some rows only: seen once, a few or many times, or a class if the clone is expanded.

d_call	clone_size	j_call	v_call	cdr3_aa	cdr3_nt
TRBD2	few	TRBJ2-6	TRBV28	CASSLSLAGYSGANVLTF	TGTGCCAGCAGTTTATCCCTAGCGGGGTACTCTGGGGCCAACGTCCTGACTTTC
.	.	TRBJ2-2	TRBV6-2/TRBV6-3	CASSSAYQTTGELFF	TGTGCCAGCAGTTCTGCGTATCAAACCACCGGGGAGCTGTTTTTT
.	.	TRBJ2-1	TRBV6-2/TRBV6-3	CASSYTQTPRGNEQFF	TGTGCCAGCAGTTACACCCAGACTCCTCGGGGCAATGAGCAGTTCTTC
.	few	TRBJ1-1	TRBV12-3/TRBV12-4	CASSGALPAFF	TGTGCCAGCAGCGGGGCCCTACCAGCTTTCTTT
.	.	TRBJ2-2	TRBV15	CATSRDLTAVEAGELFF	TGTGCCACCAGCAGAGATCTAACGGCCGTCGAGGCCGGGGAGCTGTTTTTT
TRBD1	.	TRBJ1-1	TRBV20-1	CSARGHYSGGFTEAFF	TGCAGTGCTAGAGGCCATTACTCAGGGGGCTTCACTGAAGCTTTCTTT
.	.	TRBJ1-1	TRBV6-5	CASSWAANTEAFF	TGTGCCAGCAGTTGGGCCGCGAACACTGAAGCTTTCTTT
.	.	TRBJ1-1	TRBV20-1	CSARDEGAEAFF	TGCAGTGCTAGAGACGAGGGGGCTGAAGCTTTCTTT
.	.	TRBJ1-1	TRBV20-1	CSATPLIRSPGNTEAFF	TGCAGTGCCACACCTTTGATACGCTCGCCTGGGAACACTGAAGCTTTCTTT
TRBD1	many	TRBJ2-1	TRBV29-1	CSVGSQGAIGEQFF	TGCAGCGTTGGCTCACAGGGGGCTATAGGTGAGCAGTTCTTC
.	.	TRBJ1-2	TRBV10-3	CASKVRREYYGYTF	TGTGCCTCAAAGGTCCGCAGGGAATACTATGGCTACACCTTC
.	.	TRBJ2-1	TRBV4-2	CASSHRYEQFF	TGTGCCAGCAGCCACCGGTATGAGCAGTTCTTC
.	.	TRBJ2-7	TRBV15	CATSRVTGYEQYF	TGTGCCACCAGCAGGGTGACAGGATACGAGCAGTACTTC
.	.	TRBJ2-7	TRBV6-2/TRBV6-3	CASSPPWSYERWAYEQYF	TGTGCGAGCAGTCCTCCATGGTCTTACGAAAGGTGGGCCTACGAGCAGTACTTC
.	.	TRBJ2-1	TRBV29-1	CSVFRGGYGEQFF	TGCAGCGTTTTCAGGGGGGGTTACGGTGAGCAGTTCTTC
.	.	TRBJ1-5	TRBV7-9	CASSSGDASTQHF	TGTGCCAGCAGCTCCGGAGACGCCTCGACCCAGCATTTT
.	few	TRBJ1-6	TRBV12-3/TRBV12-4	CASSLGRRGSPLHF	TGTGCCAGCAGTTTGGGCAGAAGAGGGTCACCCCTCCACTTT
.	.	TRBJ1-1	TRBV7-7	CASSFRAPGALGFF	TGTGCTAGCAGCTTCCGGGCCCCCGGGGCCCTAGGCTTCTTT
.	.	TRBJ2-1	TRBV18	CASSPGVKQFF	TGTGCCAGCTCACCAGGAGTCAAACAGTTCTTC
TRBD2	.	TRBJ2-1	TRBV20-1	CSARVAGLANPNEQFF	TGCAGTGCTAGAGTAGCGGGACTAGCGAACCCCAATGAGCAGTTCTTC
.	.	TRBJ2-2	TRBV11-3	CASSSEVGELFF	TGTGCCAGCAGCTCCGAGGTCGGGGAGCTGTTTTTT
.	.	TRBJ1-1	TRBV6-5	CASSYGGMNTEAFF	TGTGCCAGCAGTTACGGGGGAATGAACACTGAAGCTTTCTTT
.	.	TRBJ2-5	TRBV7-9	CASSSDGPSGETQYF	TGTGCCAGCAGCTCGGACGGACCTTCGGGGGAGACCCAGTACTTC
.	once	TRBJ2-1	TRBV11-2	CASSLAGLSGEQFF	TGTGCCAGCAGCTTAGCGGGGTTGTCCGGTGAGCAGTTCTTC
.	few	TRBJ2-3	TRBV7-8	CASGDHAPYMTDTQYF	TGTGCCAGCGGTGATCATGCTCCTTATATGACAGATACGCAGTATTTT
.	.	TRBJ2-1	TRBV18	CASSPQSRRLLYNEQFF	TGTGCCAGCTCACCACAATCCCGGCGACTTTTATACAATGAGCAGTTCTTC
.	few	TRBJ1-2	TRBV12-3/TRBV12-4	CASSKSHYGYTF	TGTGCCAGCAGTAAAAGCCACTATGGCTACACCTTC
TRBD2	few	TRBJ2-1	TRBV28	CASSCPTLAGGRYNEQFF	TGTGCCAGCAGTTGCCCCACACTAGCGGGGGGACGCTACAATGAGCAGTTCTTC